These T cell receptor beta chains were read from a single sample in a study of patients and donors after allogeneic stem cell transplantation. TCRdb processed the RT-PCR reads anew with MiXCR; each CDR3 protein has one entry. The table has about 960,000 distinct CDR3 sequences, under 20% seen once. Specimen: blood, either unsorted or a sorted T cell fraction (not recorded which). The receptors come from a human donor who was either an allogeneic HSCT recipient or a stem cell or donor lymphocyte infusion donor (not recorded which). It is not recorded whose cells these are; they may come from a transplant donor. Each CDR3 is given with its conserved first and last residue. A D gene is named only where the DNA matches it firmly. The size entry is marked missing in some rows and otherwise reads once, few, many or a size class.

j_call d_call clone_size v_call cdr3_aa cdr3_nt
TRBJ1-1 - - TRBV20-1 CSAPSSDRNTEAFF TGCAGTGCTCCTAGCTCAGACAGAAACACTGAAGCTTTCTTT
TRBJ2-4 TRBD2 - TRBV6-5 CASSYEGTSGLPAKNIQYF TGTGCCAGCAGTTACGAGGGGACTAGCGGCCTCCCGGCCAAAAACATTCAGTACTTC
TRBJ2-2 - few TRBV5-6 CASSVPGGKTGELFF TGTGCCAGCAGCGTCCCCGGGGGTAAAACCGGGGAGCTGTTTTTT
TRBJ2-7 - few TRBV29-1 CSVVDPRSEQYF TGCAGCGTTGTAGACCCACGAAGCGAGCAGTACTTC
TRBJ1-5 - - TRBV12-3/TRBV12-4 CASSLGGGRGEQPQHF TGTGCCAGCAGTTTAGGAGGGGGAAGGGGAGAGCAGCCCCAGCATTTT
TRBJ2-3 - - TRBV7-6 CASSLDWGASADTQYF TGTGCCAGCAGCTTAGATTGGGGGGCGAGCGCAGATACGCAGTATTTT
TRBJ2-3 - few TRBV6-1 CASSPRGAGTLDTQYF TGTGCCAGCAGTCCAAGGGGGGCTGGGACGTTAGATACGCAGTATTTT
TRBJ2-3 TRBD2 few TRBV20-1 CSGTALLAGGPNTDTQYF TGCAGTGGCACAGCCCTCTTAGCGGGAGGGCCTAACACAGATACGCAGTATTTT
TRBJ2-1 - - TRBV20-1 CSARILGNEQFF TGCAGTGCTAGAATCCTGGGGAATGAGCAGTTCTTC
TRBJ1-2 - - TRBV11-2 CASSLFLDGYTF TGTGCCAGCAGCTTGTTCCTCGATGGCTACACCTTC
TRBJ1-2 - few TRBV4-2 CASSQEPRRNYGYTF TGTGCCAGCAGCCAAGAACCACGAAGAAACTATGGCTACACCTTC
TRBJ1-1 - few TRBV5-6 CASSIRPNTEAFF TGTGCCAGCAGCATCCGGCCGAACACTGAAGCTTTCTTT
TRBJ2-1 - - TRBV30 CAWDLESGNEQFF TGTGCCTGGGACCTCGAATCGGGGAATGAGCAGTTCTTC
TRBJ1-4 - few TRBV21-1 CASSRKTGGNEKLFF TGTGCCAGCAGCAGAAAAACAGGGGGGAATGAAAAACTGTTTTTT
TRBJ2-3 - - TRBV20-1 CSAEGRGGDTQYF TGCAGTGCTGAGGGCAGGGGTGGAGATACGCAGTATTTT
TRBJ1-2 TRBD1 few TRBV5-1 CASTLSGQGGYTF TGCGCCAGCACCCTCTCCGGACAGGGCGGCTACACCTTC
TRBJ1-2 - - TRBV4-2 CASSQGPGLYGYTF TGTGCCAGCAGCCAAGGCCCTGGGCTGTATGGCTACACCTTC
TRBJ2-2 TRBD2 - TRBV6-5 CASSYATERGDTGELFF TGTGCCAGCAGTTATGCGACTGAGCGGGGAGACACCGGGGAGCTGTTTTTT
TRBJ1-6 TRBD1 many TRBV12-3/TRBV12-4 CASSPGQGRNSPLHF TGTGCCAGCAGTCCGGGACAGGGGCGTAATTCACCCCTCCACTTT
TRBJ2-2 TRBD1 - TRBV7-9 CASSFPDRPNTGELFF TGTGCCAGCAGCTTCCCGGACAGGCCGAACACCGGGGAGCTGTTTTTT
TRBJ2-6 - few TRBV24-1 CATSDPALGSGANVLTF TGTGCCACCAGTGATCCCGCCCTTGGCTCTGGGGCCAACGTCCTGACTTTC
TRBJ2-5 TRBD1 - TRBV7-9 CASSPNKDRRHQETQYF TGTGCCAGCAGTCCGAACAAGGACAGGAGGCACCAAGAGACCCAGTACTTC
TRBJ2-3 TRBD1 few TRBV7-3 CASSSGQGKDTQYF TGTGCCAGCAGCTCGGGACAGGGGAAGGATACGCAGTATTTT
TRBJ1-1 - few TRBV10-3 CAISETGADEAFF TGTGCCATCAGTGAGACCGGTGCGGACGAAGCTTTCTTT
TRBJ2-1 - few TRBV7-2 CASSIMSYNEQFF TGTGCCAGCAGCATTATGTCCTACAATGAGCAGTTCTTC
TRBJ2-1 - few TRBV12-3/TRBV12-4 CASSLGRAEQFF TGTGCCAGCAGTCTGGGACGCGCTGAGCAGTTCTTC
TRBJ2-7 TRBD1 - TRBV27 CASIGTGRDEQYF TGTGCCAGCATAGGGACAGGAAGGGACGAGCAGTACTTC
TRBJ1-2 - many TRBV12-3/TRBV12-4 CASSLAGVWDGYTF TGTGCCAGCAGTTTAGCAGGGGTTTGGGATGGCTACACCTTC
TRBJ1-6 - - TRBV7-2 CASSFGARPGGNSPLHF TGTGCCAGCAGCTTTGGGGCCCGGCCTGGGGGAAATTCACCCCTCCACTTT